These 9 T cell receptor beta chains were all obtained from the same sample, sequenced in a study of immune evolution from preneoplasia to lung adenocarcinoma. Libraries were prepared by immunoSEQ multiplex PCR; TCRdb keeps only in-frame clonotypes and omits some of them. The data contain tens of thousands of clones, 74% of them singletons. The sample comprised FFPE invasive lung adenocarcinoma tissue. These TCRs come from a person aged 55-75 years with invasive lung adenocarcinoma. Some clones in this sample may be carry-over from other donors' samples.

Concerning this clone: Other nucleotide sequences from this sample produce the same CDR3. This chain uses TRBV5-1 with TRBJ2-5; a weak D match, TRBD1 (6 bases). The CDR3 is made up of 15 amino acids. V lost 2 bases, J lost 2 bases, and 13 bases lay in between. Germline lookup yields CDR1 SGHRS and CDR2 YFSETQ. The CDR3: CASSLVPGHQETQYF. CDR3 coding DNA: TGCGCCAGCAGCTTAGTTCCGGGACATCAAGAGACCCAGTACTTC.

The CDR3 bases are TGTGCCAGCCGCCCAACAGGGAGCACAGATACGCAGTATTTT. This gives the protein CASRPTGSTDTQYF. This chain joins TRBV6-1 and TRBJ2-3; a possible D gene is TRBD1 (6 bases). Trimming left V 8 bases short and J 0 bases short, with 12 bases between. The CDR3 consists of 14 residues. Per germline, CDR1 MNHNS and CDR2 SASEGT.

This chain joins TRBV30 and TRBJ2-2; D is undetermined. V lost 2 bases to trimming and J lost 5 bases, with 15 bases between them. CDR3 length: 15 residues. Germline CDR1 GTSNPN, CDR2 SVGIG (reference sequence). The CDR3 sequence: CAWSHPHSPTGELFF. The CDR3 DNA sequence: TGTGCCTGGAGTCACCCCCACTCCCCTACCGGGGAGCTGTTTTTT.

V and J are TRBV10-3 and TRBJ2-7; D not resolved. CDR1 and CDR2 (germline): ENHRY, SYGVKD. This CDR3 has 17 residues. Between the trimmed V and J ends, which lost 2 bases and 3 bases, there was a span of 20 bases. CDR3: CAISEGEESPSRYEQYF. DNA for the CDR3: TGTGCCATCAGTGAGGGAGAGGAAAGCCCCTCCCGCTACGAGCAGTACTTC.

The chain has TRBV30 and TRBJ1-4; D is uncertain. The CDR3 loop spans 14 amino acids. The germline gives CDR1 GTSNPN, CDR2 SVGIG (reference sequence). The ends were cut back, 0 bases at V and 5 bases at J, with 10 bases in the middle. CDR3 amino acids: CAWSVRDKNEKLFF. The CDR3 DNA sequence: TGTGCCTGGAGTGTACGGGATAAAAATGAAAAACTGTTTTTT.

The chain couples TRBV7-2 to TRBJ1-1; D gene uncertain. This CDR3 comprises 13 residues. The germline V gene has CDR1 SGHTA and CDR2 FQGNSA. Trimming stripped 3 bases from V and 6 bases from J, with 11 bases between. The CDR3 sequence is CASSLPSIAEAFF. The CDR3 region has the DNA TGTGCCAGCAGCTTGCCGTCGATCGCTGAAGCTTTCTTT.

A single count supports this clone. This sequence joins TRBV2 and TRBJ2-1, with unresolved D. The CDR3 is 11 residues long. CDR1 and CDR2 (germline): SNHLY, FYNNEI. V was trimmed by 4 bases and J by 7 bases, leaving 5 bases between them. CDR3 amino acids: CASSVKNEQFF. The CDR3, as DNA: TGTGCCAGCAGTGTCAAAAATGAGCAGTTCTTC.

V is TRBV6-5 and J is TRBJ2-5; perhaps TRBD1 as D (6 bases). The J call may be wrong; the DNA end is better matched by TRBJ2-7. Germline CDR1 is MNHEY and CDR2 is SVGAGI. This CDR3 is 15 amino acids long. The CDR3: CASSYPSQGSYEQYF. The CDR3 DNA reads as TGTGCCAGCAGTTACCCGTCACAGGGATCCTACGAGCAGTACTTC.

The V and J genes are TRBV30 and TRBJ2-2, with TRBD2 matching 7 bases. J was trimmed by 2 bases and V by 8 bases; bases with no gene match: 11. In germline, CDR1 is GTSNPN, CDR2 SVGIG (reference sequence). The CDR3 has 15 amino acids. The CDR3 spells CARGPTSLNTGELFF. CDR3 nucleotides: TGTGCCCGCGGACCGACTAGCCTAAACACCGGGGAGCTGTTTTTT.